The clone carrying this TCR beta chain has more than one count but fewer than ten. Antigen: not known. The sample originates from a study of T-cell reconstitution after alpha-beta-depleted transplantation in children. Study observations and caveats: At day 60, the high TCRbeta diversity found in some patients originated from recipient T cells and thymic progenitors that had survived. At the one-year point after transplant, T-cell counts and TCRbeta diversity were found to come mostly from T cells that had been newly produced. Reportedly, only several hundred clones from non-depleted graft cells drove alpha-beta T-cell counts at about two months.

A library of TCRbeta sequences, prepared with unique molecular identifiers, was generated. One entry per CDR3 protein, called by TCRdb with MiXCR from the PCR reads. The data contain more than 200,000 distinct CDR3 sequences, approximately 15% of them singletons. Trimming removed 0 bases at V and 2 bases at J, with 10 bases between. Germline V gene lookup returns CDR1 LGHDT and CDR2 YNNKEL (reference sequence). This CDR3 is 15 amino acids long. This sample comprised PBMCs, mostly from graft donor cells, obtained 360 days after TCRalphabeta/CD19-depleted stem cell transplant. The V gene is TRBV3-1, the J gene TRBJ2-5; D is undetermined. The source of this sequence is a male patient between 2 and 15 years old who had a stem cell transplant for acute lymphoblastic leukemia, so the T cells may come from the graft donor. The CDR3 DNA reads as TGTGCCAGCAGCCAAGAAGGTTTTCTACAAGAGACCCAGTACTTC. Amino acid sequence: CASSQEGFLQETQYF.